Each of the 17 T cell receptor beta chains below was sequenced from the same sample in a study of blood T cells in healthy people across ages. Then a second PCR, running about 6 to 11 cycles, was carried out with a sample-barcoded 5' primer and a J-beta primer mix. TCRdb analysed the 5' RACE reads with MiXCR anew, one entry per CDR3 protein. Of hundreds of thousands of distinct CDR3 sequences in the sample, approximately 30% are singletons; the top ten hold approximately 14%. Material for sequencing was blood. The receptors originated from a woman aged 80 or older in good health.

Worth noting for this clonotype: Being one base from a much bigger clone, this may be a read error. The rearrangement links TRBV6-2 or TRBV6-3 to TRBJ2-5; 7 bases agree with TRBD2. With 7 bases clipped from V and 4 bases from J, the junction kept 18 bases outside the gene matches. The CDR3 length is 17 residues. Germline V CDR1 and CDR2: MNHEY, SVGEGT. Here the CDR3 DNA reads TGTGCCAGCAAGAAAGAGGTAACGGGGGGTTTCTTAGAGACCCAGTACTTC. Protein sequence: CASKKEVTGGFLETQYF.

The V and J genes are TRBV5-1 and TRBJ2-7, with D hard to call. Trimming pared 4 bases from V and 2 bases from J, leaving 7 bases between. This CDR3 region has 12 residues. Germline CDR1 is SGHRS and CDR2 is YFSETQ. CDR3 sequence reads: CASSATTYEQYF. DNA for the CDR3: TGCGCCAGCAGCGCCACCACCTACGAGCAGTACTTC.

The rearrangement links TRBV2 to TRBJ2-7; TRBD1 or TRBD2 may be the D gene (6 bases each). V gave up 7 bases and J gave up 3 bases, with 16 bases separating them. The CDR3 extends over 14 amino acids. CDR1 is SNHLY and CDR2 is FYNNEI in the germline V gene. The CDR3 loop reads CASNLEGGLYEQYF. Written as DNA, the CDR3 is TGTGCCAGCAACTTAGAGGGGGGCCTCTACGAGCAGTACTTC. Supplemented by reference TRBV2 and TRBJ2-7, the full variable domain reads EPEVTQTPSHQVTQMGQEVILRCVPISNHLYFYWYRQILGQKVEFLVSFYNNEISEKSEIFDDQFSVERPDGSNFTLKIRSTKLEDSAMYFCASNLEGGLYEQYFGPGTRLTVT.

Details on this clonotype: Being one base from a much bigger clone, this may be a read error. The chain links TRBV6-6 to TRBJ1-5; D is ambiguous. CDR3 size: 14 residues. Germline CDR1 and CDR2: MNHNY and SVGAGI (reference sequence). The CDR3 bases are TGTGCCAGCAGTTCTGGGGAATACAATCAGCCCCGGCATTTT. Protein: CASSSGEYNQPRHF.

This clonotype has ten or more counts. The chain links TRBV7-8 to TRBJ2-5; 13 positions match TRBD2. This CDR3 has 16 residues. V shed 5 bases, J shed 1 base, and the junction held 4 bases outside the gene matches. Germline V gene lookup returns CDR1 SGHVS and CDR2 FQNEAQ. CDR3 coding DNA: TGTGCCAGCAGCCCAACTAGCGGGGGGGGCCAAGAGACCCAGTACTTC. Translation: CASSPTSGGGQETQYF.

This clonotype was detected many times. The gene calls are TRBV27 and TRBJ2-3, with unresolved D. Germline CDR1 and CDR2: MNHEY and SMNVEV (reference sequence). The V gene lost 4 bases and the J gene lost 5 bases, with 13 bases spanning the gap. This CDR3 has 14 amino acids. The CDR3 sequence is CASSWLEIKDTQYF. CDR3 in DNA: TGTGCCAGCAGTTGGCTGGAGATCAAAGATACGCAGTATTTT.

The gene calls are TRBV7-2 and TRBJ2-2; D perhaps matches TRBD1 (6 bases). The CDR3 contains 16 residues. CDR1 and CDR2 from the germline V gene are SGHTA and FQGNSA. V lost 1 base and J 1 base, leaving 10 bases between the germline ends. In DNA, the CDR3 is TGTGCCAGCAGCTTAGTGGGGACACAGAACACCGGGGAGCTGTTTTTT. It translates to CASSLVGTQNTGELFF.

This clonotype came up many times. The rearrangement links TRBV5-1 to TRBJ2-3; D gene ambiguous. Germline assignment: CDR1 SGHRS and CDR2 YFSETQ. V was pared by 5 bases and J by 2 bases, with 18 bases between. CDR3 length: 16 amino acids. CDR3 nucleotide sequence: TGCGCCAGCAGTTCTCGGATCTCCCTCCTCACAGATACGCAGTATTTT. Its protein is CASSSRISLLTDTQYF.

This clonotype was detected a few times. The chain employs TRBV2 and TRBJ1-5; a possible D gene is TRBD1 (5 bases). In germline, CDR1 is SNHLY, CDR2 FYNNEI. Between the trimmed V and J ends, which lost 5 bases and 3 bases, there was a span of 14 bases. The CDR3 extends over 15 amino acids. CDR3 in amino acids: CASSSRDGYNQPQHF. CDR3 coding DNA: TGTGCCAGCAGTTCACGGGACGGCTACAATCAGCCCCAGCATTTT.

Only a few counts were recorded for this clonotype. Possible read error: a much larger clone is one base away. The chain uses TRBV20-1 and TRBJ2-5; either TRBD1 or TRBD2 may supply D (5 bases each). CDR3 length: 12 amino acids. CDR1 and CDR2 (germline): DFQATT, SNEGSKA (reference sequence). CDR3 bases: TGCAGGGCTGAGAGGGGAGAAGAGACCCAGTACTTC. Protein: CRAERGEETQYF.

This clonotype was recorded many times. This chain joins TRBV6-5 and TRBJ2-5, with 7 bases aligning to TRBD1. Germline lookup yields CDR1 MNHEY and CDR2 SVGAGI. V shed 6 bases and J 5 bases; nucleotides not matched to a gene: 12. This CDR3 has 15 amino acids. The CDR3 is CASRRTGTEGETQYF. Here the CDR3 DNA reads TGTGCCAGCAGGAGAACCGGGACAGAAGGCGAGACCCAGTACTTC.

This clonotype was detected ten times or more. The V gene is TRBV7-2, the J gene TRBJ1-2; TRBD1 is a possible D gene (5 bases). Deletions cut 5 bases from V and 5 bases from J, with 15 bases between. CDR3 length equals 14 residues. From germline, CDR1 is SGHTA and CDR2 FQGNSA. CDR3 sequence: CASSLRPGRYGYTF. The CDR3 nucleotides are TGTGCCAGCAGCCTACGTCCAGGGAGGTATGGCTACACCTTC.

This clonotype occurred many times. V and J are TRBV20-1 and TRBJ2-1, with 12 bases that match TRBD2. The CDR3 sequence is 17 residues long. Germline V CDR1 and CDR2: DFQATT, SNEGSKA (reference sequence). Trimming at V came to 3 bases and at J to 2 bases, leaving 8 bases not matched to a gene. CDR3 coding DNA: TGCAGTGCTAGTAAGCTAGCGGGGGGGCTGACCTACAATGAGCAGTTCTTC. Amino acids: CSASKLAGGLTYNEQFF.

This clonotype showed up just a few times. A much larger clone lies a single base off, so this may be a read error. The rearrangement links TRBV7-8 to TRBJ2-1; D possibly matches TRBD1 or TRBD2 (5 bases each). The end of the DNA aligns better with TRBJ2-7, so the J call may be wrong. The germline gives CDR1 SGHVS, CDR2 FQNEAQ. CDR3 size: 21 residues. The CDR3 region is CASSPAWSRVGTSGSYNEQYF. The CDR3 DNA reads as TGTGCCAGCAGCCCCGCGTGGTCGCGGGTGGGGACGTCTGGCTCCTACAATGAGCAGTACTTC.

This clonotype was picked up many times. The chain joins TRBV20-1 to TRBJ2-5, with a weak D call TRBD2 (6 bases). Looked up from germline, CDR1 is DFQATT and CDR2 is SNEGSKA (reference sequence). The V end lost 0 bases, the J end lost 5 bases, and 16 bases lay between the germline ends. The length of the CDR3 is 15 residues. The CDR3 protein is CSARDSGGTVETQYF. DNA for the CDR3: TGCAGTGCTAGAGATAGCGGAGGAACGGTGGAGACCCAGTACTTC.

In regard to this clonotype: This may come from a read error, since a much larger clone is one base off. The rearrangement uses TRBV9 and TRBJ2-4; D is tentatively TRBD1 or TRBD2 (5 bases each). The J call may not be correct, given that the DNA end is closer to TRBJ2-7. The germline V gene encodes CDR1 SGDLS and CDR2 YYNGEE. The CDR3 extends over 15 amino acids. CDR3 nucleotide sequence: TGTGCCAGCAGCGCCGGGACCGATCCTACCTACGAGCAGTACTTC. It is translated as CASSAGTDPTYEQYF.

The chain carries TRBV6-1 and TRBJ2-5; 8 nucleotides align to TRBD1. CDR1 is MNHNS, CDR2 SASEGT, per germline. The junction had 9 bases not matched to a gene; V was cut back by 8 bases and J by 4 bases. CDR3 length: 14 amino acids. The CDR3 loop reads CASCRDRRRETQYF. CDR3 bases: TGTGCCAGCTGTCGGGACAGGAGGCGAGAGACCCAGTACTTC.